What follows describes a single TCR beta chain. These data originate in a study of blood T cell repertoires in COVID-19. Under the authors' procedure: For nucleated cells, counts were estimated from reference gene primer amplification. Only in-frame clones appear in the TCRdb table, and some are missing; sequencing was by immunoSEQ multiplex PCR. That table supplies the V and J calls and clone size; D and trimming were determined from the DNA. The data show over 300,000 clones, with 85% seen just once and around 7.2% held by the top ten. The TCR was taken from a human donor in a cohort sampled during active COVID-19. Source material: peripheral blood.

CDR3 loop: CASSYSTGGFGGYTF. CDR3 coding DNA: TGTGCCAGCAGTTACTCGACAGGGGGATTCGGGGGCTACACCTTC. The chain employs TRBV6-5 and TRBJ1-2; 9 positions match TRBD1. CDR3 length equals 15 residues. The V and J ends lost 0 bases and 8 bases, in that order; junction bases with no gene match: 7. Germline CDR1 reads MNHEY; CDR2 reads SVGAGI.